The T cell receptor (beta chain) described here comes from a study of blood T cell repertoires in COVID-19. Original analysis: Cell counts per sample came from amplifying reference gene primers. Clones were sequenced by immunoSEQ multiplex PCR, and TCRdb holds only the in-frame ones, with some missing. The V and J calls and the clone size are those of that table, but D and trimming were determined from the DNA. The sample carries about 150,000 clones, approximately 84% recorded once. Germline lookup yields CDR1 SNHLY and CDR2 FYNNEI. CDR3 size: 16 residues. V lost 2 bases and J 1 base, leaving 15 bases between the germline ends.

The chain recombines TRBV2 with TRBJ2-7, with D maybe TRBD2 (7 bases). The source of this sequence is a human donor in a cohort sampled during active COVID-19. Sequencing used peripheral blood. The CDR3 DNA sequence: TGTGCCAGCAGTGAAACTCGGGGGGCCTCTTCCTACGAGCAGTACTTC. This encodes CASSETRGASSYEQYF. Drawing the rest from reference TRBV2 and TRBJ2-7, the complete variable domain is EPEVTQTPSHQVTQMGQEVILRCVPISNHLYFYWYRQILGQKVEFLVSFYNNEISEKSEIFDDQFSVERPDGSNFTLKIRSTKLEDSAMYFCASSETRGASSYEQYFGPGTRLTVT.